This note documents a single T cell receptor (beta chain) sequence. The second PCR ran about 6 to 12 cycles with a sample-barcoded 5' primer and J-beta primers. TCRdb reprocessed the 5' RACE reads with MiXCR, giving one entry per CDR3 protein. The sample has fewer than 900,000 distinct CDR3 sequences; 35% to 40% are singletons. Caucasian, healthy and from Russia, the donors were aged between roughly 6 and 95. The authors drew approximately 10 milliliters of peripheral blood from each donor. The data belong to a study of blood T cells in healthy people across ages. This CDR3 is built from 14 residues. Trimming took off 4 bases at V and 1 base at J, with 13 bases between the two ends. The germline gives CDR1 SQVTM, CDR2 ANQGSEA.

Sequencing was performed on blood. The chain employs TRBV29-1 and TRBJ1-1, with D possibly matching TRBD1 (5 bases). This receptor was obtained from a man younger than 35 in good health. The CDR3 bases are TGCAGCGTTGGGAAGACAGAGACGAACACTGAAGCTTTCTTT. This translates into CSVGKTETNTEAFF. Full variable domain (outside the CDR3, taken from reference TRBV29-1 and TRBJ1-1): SAVISQKPSRDICQRGTSLTIQCQVDSQVTMMFWYRQQPGQSLTLIATANQGSEATYESGFVIDKFPISRPNLTFSTLTVSNMSPEDSSIYLCSVGKTETNTEAFFGQGTRLTVV.